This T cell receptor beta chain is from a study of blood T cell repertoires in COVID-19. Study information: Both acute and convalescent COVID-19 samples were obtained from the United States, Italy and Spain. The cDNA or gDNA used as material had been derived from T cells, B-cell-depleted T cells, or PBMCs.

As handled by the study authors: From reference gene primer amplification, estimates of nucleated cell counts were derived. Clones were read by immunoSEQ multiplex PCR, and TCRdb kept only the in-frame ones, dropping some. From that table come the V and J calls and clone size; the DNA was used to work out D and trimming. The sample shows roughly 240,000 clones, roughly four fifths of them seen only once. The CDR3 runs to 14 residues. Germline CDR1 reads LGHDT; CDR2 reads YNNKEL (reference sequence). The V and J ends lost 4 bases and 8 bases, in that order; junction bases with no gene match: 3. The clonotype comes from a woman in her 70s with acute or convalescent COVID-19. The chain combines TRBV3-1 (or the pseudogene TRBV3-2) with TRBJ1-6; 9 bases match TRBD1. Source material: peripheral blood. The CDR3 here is CASSPRQGDSPLHF. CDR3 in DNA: TGTGCCAGCAGCCCCCGACAGGGGGATTCACCCCTCCACTTT.